A single T cell receptor (beta chain) is shown here with its context. This clone has a handful of counts. Which antigen it targets is not known. No qualities accompany the bases; no much larger clone lies one base away. Germline trimming amounts to 1 base on V and 3 bases on J, with 4 as the count of junction bases outside the gene matches. The CDR3 goes from the cysteine to the phenylalanine over 15 residues. Only CDR3 DNA is held: 45 bases, read in frame from base 1. CDR1 and CDR2 are drawn from the germline V gene: SGHTA, FQGNSA. The time point label on this specimen signifies: blood 2 weeks post-SBRT. Per the publication, the treatment or condition label means: 15 Gy SBRT to primary tumor, nephrectomy 4 weeks later. To follow tumor-enriched clonotypes, peripheral blood was collected serially from radiation-treated patients at baseline and again at 2 weeks and 4 weeks after SBRT. All patients had renal cell carcinoma with clear cell pathology. The QIAamp DNA Blood Mini Kit (Qiagen) was used to prepare genomic DNA for TCR sequencing. The analyses included just those samples that passed every quality control check.

This specimen comes from a study of radiation and T cells in renal cell carcinoma (TCRdb year 2020). With respect to the entire study: The samples were drawn from a clinical trial, where primary renal cell carcinomas were treated with 15 Gy of stereotactic body radiation therapy and then removed by nephrectomy 4 weeks afterward. A total of around 53 samples underwent TCR beta sequencing, made up of some 26 tumors and about 27 peripheral blood samples. A total of approximately 4 million unique CDR3 nucleotide sequences, encoding 2,500,000 or so unique CDR3 amino acid sequences, were found across all 55 or so samples. General study outcomes and caveats: Top tumor clonotypes rose in blood from baseline to 2 weeks post-radiation, then contracted by 4 weeks, suggesting transient expansion of tumor-resident clones. Because pretreatment tumor biopsies were not available, the study could not determine whether clonotypes were already present within the tumor at baseline. Tracking of blood repertoire dynamics stopped at approximately four weeks after treatment, with no follow-up past that point. The single-armed trial design could not address effects of radiation dose or scheduling on the TCR repertoire.

Following the manufacturer's recommendations, the immunoSEQ kit was used to generate TCR beta libraries from genomic DNA. Library preparation used a first multiplex PCR with proprietary primers, then a second PCR adding unique barcodes, with bead cleanups after each round. A positive control reaction and a negative control reaction, both provided in the kit, were run with every batch of samples. The final libraries underwent checking on an Agilent 4200 TapeStation D1000 ScreenTape, volumetric pooling, and quantification by qPCR. An Illumina NextSeq500 fitted with a MidOutput 150-cycle cartridge performed the sequencing, running 156 Read1 cycles and 15 Index1 cycles with the kit's custom primers. The pooled library was loaded at 0.95 to 1 pM, with an approximately 21% PhiX control spiked in. Under the source paper's analysis protocol: The vendor-processed data were analyzed in R, and a clonotype was defined as all T cells that share the same CDR3 nucleotide sequence. For clone abundance analyses, frequencies were normalized to the 10,000 most abundant clones in each sample. Public T cell clones, which averaged fewer than five per sample, were excluded before analysis. A difference in abundance of at least 32-fold between compartments was used to define tumor-enriched and baseline blood-enriched clonotypes. A beta-binomial differential abundance model was applied to find clonotypes that expanded or contracted between blood time points. The Baroni-Urbani and Buser coefficient was used to measure tumor-blood repertoire similarity, and groups were compared with two-tailed Wilcoxon tests in R. The table was pulled from immuneACCESS by TCRdb, which kept in-frame rearrangements only. Such tables lose some clones; where checked, under half of the loss comes from unresolved V genes, and the rest has no known cause. The D gene and trimming were derived from the DNA, and the V and J assignments and clone size from that table. This sample gives over 60,000 clones in total; 80% to 90% of them show up just once. The ten most abundant clones make up around 21% of the sample.

The material was blood, obtained from a patient whose treatment included radiotherapy and nephrectomy. The receptor comes from a woman aged 50 to 60 with renal cell carcinoma. In this chain, TRBV7-2 is recombined with TRBJ2-7, with 9 bases aligning to TRBD1. The DNA sequence follows: TGTGCCAGCAGCTTAGACGGGACAGGGTTCTACGAGCAGTACTTC. It translates as CASSLDGTGFYEQYF.